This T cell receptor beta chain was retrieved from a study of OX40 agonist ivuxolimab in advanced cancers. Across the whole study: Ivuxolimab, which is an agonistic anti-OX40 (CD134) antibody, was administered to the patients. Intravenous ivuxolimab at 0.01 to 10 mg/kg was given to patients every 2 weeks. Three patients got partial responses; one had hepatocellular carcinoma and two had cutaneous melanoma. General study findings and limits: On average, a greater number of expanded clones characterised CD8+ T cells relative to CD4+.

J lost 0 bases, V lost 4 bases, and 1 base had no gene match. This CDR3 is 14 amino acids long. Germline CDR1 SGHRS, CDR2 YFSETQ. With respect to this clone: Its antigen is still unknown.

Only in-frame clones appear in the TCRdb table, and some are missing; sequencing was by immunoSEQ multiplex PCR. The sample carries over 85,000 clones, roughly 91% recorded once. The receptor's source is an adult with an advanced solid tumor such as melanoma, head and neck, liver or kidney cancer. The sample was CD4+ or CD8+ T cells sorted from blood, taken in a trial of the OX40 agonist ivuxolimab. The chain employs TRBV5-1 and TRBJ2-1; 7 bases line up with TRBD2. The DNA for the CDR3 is TGCGCCAGCAGCGGCGGGAGCTCCTACAATGAGCAGTTCTTC. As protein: CASSGGSSYNEQFF.